A selection of T cell receptor beta chains follows, all from one sample in a study of cytomegalovirus exposure and HLA in healthy donors. Generated by immunoSEQ multiplex PCR, the TCRdb table keeps only in-frame clones and is missing some. Of 160,000 or so clones listed, approximately 80% were seen once; the top ten hold 1.5% to 1.7%. The sample consisted of PBMCs. The receptors come from a woman between 18 and 30 years old in good health and CMV-seronegative. CDR3s include the opening cysteine and the closing phenylalanine or tryptophan. A D gene is named only where the DNA matches it firmly. For some rows the clone size is stated as once, few or many, or as a class when expanded; others skip it.

v_call	j_call	d_call	clone_size	cdr3_aa	cdr3_nt
TRBV5-1	TRBJ2-1	NA	NA	CASSLGGPVDNEQFF	TGCGCCAGCAGCCTAGGGGGTCCCGTCGACAATGAGCAGTTCTTC
TRBV27	TRBJ1-4	TRBD1	NA	CASSLSSGQGGEKLFF	TGTGCCAGCAGTTTATCCTCGGGACAGGGCGGTGAAAAACTGTTTTTT
TRBV6-1	TRBJ2-5	NA	NA	CASMIGGPQETQYF	TGTGCCAGCATGATCGGGGGGCCCCAAGAGACCCAGTACTTC
TRBV21-1	TRBJ2-2	NA	NA	CASSIRDPGTVGPGELFF	TGTGCCAGCAGCATCCGGGACCCGGGGACAGTGGGCCCGGGGGAGCTGTTTTTT
TRBV9	TRBJ2-3	TRBD1	many	CASSVEGTGTDTQYF	TGTGCCAGCAGCGTAGAGGGGACAGGGACAGATACGCAGTATTTT
TRBV9	TRBJ1-1	TRBD1	NA	CASSVAGTGGTEAFF	TGTGCCAGCAGCGTAGCCGGGACAGGGGGCACTGAAGCTTTCTTT
TRBV9	TRBJ1-2	NA	NA	CTSSAESTGYYYGYTF	TGTACCAGCAGCGCCGAGTCGACAGGCTACTACTATGGCTACACCTTC
TRBV7-3	TRBJ1-2	NA	NA	CASSSNRQSYTF	TGTGCCAGCAGCTCAAACCGCCAGAGCTACACCTTC
TRBV6-6	TRBJ1-3	NA	NA	CASTLRGGAVGNTIYF	TGTGCCAGCACCCTACGAGGGGGGGCGGTTGGAAACACCATATATTTT
TRBV5-4	TRBJ2-7	NA	NA	CASSLGHSLSYEQYF	TGTGCCAGCAGCTTGGGACATTCTCTTTCCTACGAGCAGTACTTC
TRBV5-4	TRBJ2-7	NA	NA	CASSLPTHSMGEQYF	TGTGCCAGCAGCTTGCCGACACACTCTATGGGCGAGCAGTACTTC
TRBV19	TRBJ2-7	NA	NA	CASSPGVRFYEQYF	TGTGCCAGTAGTCCCGGGGTACGGTTCTACGAGCAGTACTTC
TRBV7-8	TRBJ2-6	NA	NA	CASSHRTAGANVLTF	TGTGCCAGCAGCCACCGGACAGCTGGGGCCAACGTCCTGACTTTC
TRBV5-4	TRBJ2-7	TRBD1	few	CASSSETGKQYF	TGTGCCAGCAGCTCAGAGACAGGGAAGCAGTACTTC
TRBV5-4	TRBJ1-1	NA	NA	CASSLRRGGTEAFF	TGTGCCAGCAGCTTGCGGAGGGGGGGGACTGAAGCTTTCTTT
TRBV6-6	TRBJ1-1	NA	NA	CASSTRPTGNTEAFF	TGTGCCAGCAGTACCCGACCGACAGGGAACACTGAAGCTTTCTTT
TRBV2	TRBJ2-2	TRBD1	NA	CASSGQGSGELFF	TGTGCCAGCAGTGGACAGGGGTCCGGGGAGCTGTTTTTT
TRBV5-1	TRBJ1-1	NA	NA	CASSLVYPGNTEAFF	TGCGCCAGCAGCTTGGTGTACCCAGGGAACACTGAAGCTTTCTTT
TRBV5-1	TRBJ2-5	TRBD1	NA	CASSLALTGRETQYF	TGCGCCAGCAGCTTGGCACTGACAGGGAGAGAGACCCAGTACTTC
TRBV6-1	TRBJ1-1	NA	NA	CASSVGVGVGEAFF	TGTGCCAGCAGTGTCGGGGTGGGCGTCGGTGAAGCTTTCTTT
TRBV28	TRBJ1-6	NA	NA	CASRKAGRDSPLHF	TGTGCCAGCAGAAAAGCGGGAAGGGATTCACCCCTCCACTTT
TRBV30	TRBJ1-1	TRBD1	NA	CAWSTGGTSTEAFF	TGTGCCTGGAGTACAGGGGGGACGAGCACTGAAGCTTTCTTT
TRBV4-1	TRBJ2-3	NA	NA	CASSQADRDLDTQYF	TGCGCCAGCAGCCAAGCGGACCGGGACTTAGATACGCAGTATTTT
TRBV5-5	TRBJ1-1	NA	NA	CASSPDFVRAFF	TGTGCCAGCAGCCCGGATTTTGTCAGGGCTTTCTTT
TRBV2	TRBJ1-1	TRBD1	few	CASLGQGGTEAFF	TGTGCCAGCCTGGGACAGGGCGGTACTGAAGCTTTCTTT
TRBV20-1	TRBJ2-3	NA	NA	CSAQLDTQYF	TGCAGTGCTCAGTTAGATACGCAGTATTTT
TRBV6-6	TRBJ2-7	TRBD2	few	CASTRSGGAYEQYF	TGTGCCAGCACTCGTAGCGGGGGGGCCTACGAGCAGTACTTC
TRBV14	TRBJ2-1	NA	NA	CASSPLTGTQGFF	TGTGCCAGCAGCCCTTTAACAGGGACCCAGGGGTTCTTC
TRBV7-9	TRBJ2-2	TRBD2	once	CASRKAGANTGELFF	TGTGCCAGCAGAAAGGCGGGAGCGAACACCGGGGAGCTGTTTTTT
TRBV29-1	TRBJ1-2	NA	once	CSVHNGGGYTF	TGCAGCGTCCACAATGGGGGGGGCTACACCTTC
TRBV19	TRBJ2-3	TRBD2	few	CATGGAGFTDTQYF	TGTGCCACGGGGGGGGCAGGGTTCACAGATACGCAGTATTTT
TRBV7-2	TRBJ2-7	TRBD2	NA	CASSPGTSGGYEQYF	TGTGCCAGCAGCCCCGGGACTAGCGGGGGCTACGAGCAGTACTTC
TRBV19	TRBJ1-5	NA	NA	CASSMAGSSNQPQHF	TGTGCCAGTAGTATGGCGGGGTCTAGCAATCAGCCCCAGCATTTT
TRBV5-1	TRBJ2-7	TRBD2	few	CASSLAGRGTSYEQYF	TGCGCCAGCAGCTTGGCAGGGCGGGGGACGTCCTACGAGCAGTACTTC
TRBV6-6	TRBJ1-5	NA	NA	CASSYSVRRSNQPQHF	TGTGCCAGCAGTTACTCGGTGCGGAGAAGCAATCAGCCCCAGCATTTT
TRBV30	TRBJ2-7	TRBD2	NA	CAWSPGTSGGARYF	TGTGCCTGGAGCCCCGGGACTAGCGGGGGGGCCCGGTACTTC
TRBV6-1	TRBJ1-3	NA	NA	CASQILGGNTIYF	TGTGCCAGCCAAATCCTCGGGGGAAACACCATATATTTT
TRBV28	TRBJ1-1	NA	NA	CASRPYRDIMNTEAFF	TGTGCCAGCAGACCGTACCGGGACATAATGAACACTGAAGCTTTCTTT
TRBV28	TRBJ1-6	NA	NA	CASSLGWAGGNSPLHF	TGTGCCAGCAGCCTAGGGTGGGCGGGGGGGAATTCACCCCTCCACTTT
TRBV6-1	TRBJ1-4	TRBD1	few	CASSVLPFDRDNEKLFF	TGTGCCAGCAGTGTCCTCCCCTTCGACAGGGACAATGAAAAACTGTTTTTT
TRBV30	TRBJ1-3	TRBD1	few	CAWRRPGQFLMNTIYF	TGTGCCTGGAGGCGCCCGGGACAGTTCTTAATGAACACCATATATTTT